A single TCR beta chain is shown here with its context. This record belongs to a study of CD8 T cells in Susac syndrome. Study summary: Intravenous immunoglobulin alone or corticosteroids were being given to patients with Susac syndrome at blood draw, unless they were therapy-naive.

V dropped 3 bases and J dropped 4; count of bases not matched to a gene: 10. This CDR3 contains 16 residues. Germline CDR1 and CDR2: SGHRS and YFSETQ. An input of roughly 0.45 to 1 ug of RNA was subjected to reverse transcription using random hexamers. An immunoSEQ multiplex PCR amplified TCR beta CDR3 over 54 Vbeta and 13 Jbeta. Via MiXCR, TCRdb re-called the immunoSEQ multiplex PCR reads, giving one row per CDR3 protein. The sample consists of 150,000 to 200,000 distinct CDR3 sequences, 91% of them appearing once. Blood CD8+ and CD4+ T cells underwent high-throughput TCR beta sequencing. Diagnostic criteria for definite or probable disease, in their recently defined form, were met by the patients with Susac syndrome.

The sequenced material came from CD4+ T cells from PBMCs. The rearrangement uses TRBV5-1 and TRBJ2-3, with 8 positions matching TRBD1. The TCR sequence derives from a human donor with Susac syndrome. CDR3 nucleotide sequence: TGCGCCAGCAGCTCGCAGGGGGCTCGTGAGTCAGATACGCAGTATTTT. Protein product: CASSSQGARESDTQYF.